A selection of T cell receptor beta chains follows, all from one sample in a study of blood T cell repertoires in COVID-19. TCRdb's table, derived via immunoSEQ multiplex PCR, lists solely in-frame clones and lacks some. The sample lists 120,000 to 150,000 clones, roughly 88% occurring once. Sample: PBMCs or T cells enriched from blood (not recorded which). The receptors stem from a woman in her 30s with acute COVID-19. Each CDR3 is given with its conserved first and last residue. The D gene is left open where the match is weak. A clone size is listed for some rows: how often the clone was seen (once, few, many), or a class if it is expanded.

j_call	d_call	v_call	clone_size	cdr3_nt	cdr3_aa
TRBJ1-4	TRBD1	TRBV27	NA	TGTGCCAGCAGGGGTCCGACAGGGTTTGAAAAACTGTTTTTT	CASRGPTGFEKLFF
TRBJ1-5	NA	TRBV19	NA	TGTGCCAGTTCAGGGGAACAGATACGGGGCAGCAATCAGCCCCAGCATTTT	CASSGEQIRGSNQPQHF
TRBJ2-4	NA	TRBV4-1	NA	TGCGCCAGCAGCCAACCATCGCTAGGGAGCGTTAAGGGAAACATTCAGTACTTC	CASSQPSLGSVKGNIQYF
TRBJ2-1	TRBD2	TRBV4-3	NA	TGCGCCAGCAGCCAGGATCCGGGACTAGCGGGAGGTGGAGAGCAGTTCTTC	CASSQDPGLAGGGEQFF
TRBJ2-2	NA	TRBV7-8	NA	TGTGCCAGCAGCTTAGTGGGGCAAGGGGGTGCCGGGGAGCTGTTTTTT	CASSLVGQGGAGELFF
TRBJ2-7	TRBD2	TRBV6-2/TRBV6-3	NA	TGTGCCAGCAGTTGGCTAGCGGACTACGAGCAGTACTTC	CASSWLADYEQYF
TRBJ2-6	NA	TRBV6-6	NA	TGTGCCAGCGGATCAGGGGCCCTTGGGGCCAACGTCCTGACTTTC	CASGSGALGANVLTF
TRBJ2-7	TRBD2	TRBV6-6	NA	TGTGCCAGCAGTTACTCAGGCGGGAGTGGCTCCTACGAGCAGTACTTC	CASSYSGGSGSYEQYF
TRBJ2-1	TRBD1	TRBV23-1	once	TGCGCCAGCAGTCAATCGGGGACAGGGGGCTACAATGAGCAGTTCTTC	CASSQSGTGGYNEQFF
TRBJ2-7	NA	TRBV11-2	many	TGTGCCAGCAGCTTAGTTATCGACGAGCAGTACTTC	CASSLVIDEQYF
TRBJ1-5	NA	TRBV6-5	NA	TGTGCCAGCAGTACTTATGGGGCTCAGCCCCAGCATTTT	CASSTYGAQPQHF
TRBJ1-3	NA	TRBV19	NA	TGTGCCAGTAGGGCGGACAGCTACTCTGGAAACACCATATATTTT	CASRADSYSGNTIYF
TRBJ2-7	TRBD1	TRBV4-3	NA	TGCGCCAGCAGTCGGGACAGGGCATCCCTCTACGAGCAGTACTTC	CASSRDRASLYEQYF
TRBJ2-5	TRBD2	TRBV9	NA	TGTGCCAGCAGCGTAAGGCTAGCGGGCGGGAGGGAGACCCAGTACTTC	CASSVRLAGGRETQYF
TRBJ1-1	NA	TRBV12-3/TRBV12-4	NA	TGTGCCAGCAGCCCTCGGGGAGGCCGTGGGGCTTTCTTT	CASSPRGGRGAFF
TRBJ1-3	NA	TRBV30	NA	TGTGCCTGGAGTGTAACGGGACTCTCCCGTGGAAACACCATATATTTT	CAWSVTGLSRGNTIYF
TRBJ2-7	NA	TRBV11-1	NA	TGTGCCAGCAGCCTAGGAGCATCCTACGAGCAGTACTTC	CASSLGASYEQYF
TRBJ1-3	NA	TRBV7-2	NA	TGTGCCAGCAGCTTAATGTCGTCCGGAAACACCATATATTTT	CASSLMSSGNTIYF
TRBJ2-3	TRBD1	TRBV12-3/TRBV12-4	NA	TGTGCCAGCAGTTTTACAGGGGGCATGGATTTT	CASSFTGGMDF
TRBJ1-1	TRBD1	TRBV30	NA	TGTGCCTGGAAGGGACAGGGCCGATTGGCTTTCTTT	CAWKGQGRLAFF
TRBJ1-2	NA	TRBV28	NA	TGTGCCAGCAGTTTATCCCGGACGGGATTCGGCTACACCTTC	CASSLSRTGFGYTF
TRBJ1-1	NA	TRBV9	NA	TGTGCCAGCTCCTTCACAGGGATGAACACTGAAGCTTTCTTT	CASSFTGMNTEAFF
TRBJ1-1	NA	TRBV21-1	NA	TGTGCCAGCATTCGCGGACACCATGCATGGGCTGGGGACACTGAAGCTTTCTTT	CASIRGHHAWAGDTEAFF
TRBJ2-3	TRBD2	TRBV5-1	once	TGCGCCAGCAGCCCCATGACTAGCGGGAGGTCTTCTAGCACAGATACGCAGTATTTT	CASSPMTSGRSSSTDTQYF